This T cell receptor (beta chain) was sequenced in a study of memory CD4+ T cells and cytomegalovirus serostatus. Turning to this clone: Its cognate antigen is unknown.

The CDR3 runs to 18 residues. Per germline, CDR1 SGHVS and CDR2 FQNEAQ. With 1 base removed from V and 2 bases from J, the gap between germline ends came to 20 bases. Clones were sequenced by immunoSEQ multiplex PCR, and TCRdb holds only the in-frame ones, with some missing. Here the sample spans tens of thousands of clones, 65% to 80% being singletons. General observations from the study: The CMV-associated TCR signature appears largely within the CD4+ memory repertoire. A US-trained random forest predicted CMV serostatus with median AUC around 0.9. CD4+ memory repertoires contained about 40% of the roughly 160 reported CMV TCRbeta sequences.

Single viable CD3+CD4+CD8-CD45RO+ cells were sorted as the memory CD4+ T cells. V gene TRBV7-8 combines with J gene TRBJ2-5; D remains ambiguous. Sequenced material: memory CD4+ T cells from blood. The sequence derives from an adult in good health and CMV-seronegative. The CDR3 bases are TGTGCCAGCAGCTTAGATTTTGCCGGCAACTCAATGCAAGAGACCCAGTACTTC. It codes for CASSLDFAGNSMQETQYF. The variable domain in full, with the rest retrieved from reference TRBV7-8 and TRBJ2-5, is GAGVSQSPRYKVAKRGQDVALRCDPISGHVSLFWYQQALGQGPEFLTYFQNEAQLDKSGLPSDRFFAERPEGSVSTLKIQRTQQEDSAVYLCASSLDFAGNSMQETQYFGPGTRLLVL.